These 32 T cell receptor beta chains came from one sample sequenced in a study of cytomegalovirus exposure and HLA in healthy donors. It was with 60 Vbeta and 13 Jbeta primers that the PCR ran. The table came from immunoSEQ multiplex PCR; TCRdb's copy has only in-frame clones and leaves some out. The table has 90,000 to 150,000 clones, approximately 80% seen once; the top ten hold 12%. What was sequenced was PBMCs. Source of these receptors: a woman aged 40 to 55 in good health and CMV-seropositive.

V and J are TRBV19 and TRBJ2-1; TRBD1 matches at 7 bases. Per germline, CDR1 LNHDA and CDR2 SQIVND (reference sequence). J gave up 6 bases and V 1 base, and 6 bases lay outside the gene matches. This CDR3 is 15 amino acids long. The CDR3 DNA reads as TGTGCCAGTAGTATAGGCACAGGGGCGATCAATGAGCAGTTCTTC. It yields the protein CASSIGTGAINEQFF.

This clone has more than one count but fewer than ten. The V call is TRBV6-5, the J call TRBJ2-7; 10 bases fit TRBD1. V lost 5 bases, J lost 2 bases, and 6 bases stayed unmatched. CDR3 length equals 15 residues. Germline V gene lookup returns CDR1 MNHEY and CDR2 SVGAGI. The CDR3 here is CASSLRTGGPYEQYF. The CDR3 coding sequence is TGTGCCAGCAGTCTCCGGACAGGGGGACCCTACGAGCAGTACTTC.

The J gene is TRBJ2-2, the V gene TRBV6-5; perhaps TRBD2 as D (5 bases). Trimming removed 0 bases from V and 5 bases from J, with 7 bases in between. CDR1 MNHEY and CDR2 SVGAGI come from the germline V gene. This CDR3 spans 14 amino acids. In DNA form, the CDR3 reads TGTGCCAGCAGTTACTCCCGGGGTACCGGGGAGCTGTTTTTT. It is translated as CASSYSRGTGELFF.

The chain has TRBV30 and TRBJ1-1, with D possibly TRBD1 on 5 matching bases. V shed 0 bases and J shed 1 base, with 21 bases lying between them. Germline V lookup: CDR1 GTSNPN, CDR2 SVGIG (reference sequence). The CDR3 loop spans 18 amino acids. This chain's CDR3 is CAWSVPWGAKLKNTEAFF. The CDR3 nucleotides are TGTGCCTGGAGTGTACCGTGGGGCGCGAAGCTTAAGAACACTGAAGCTTTCTTT.

The V call is TRBV11-2, the J call TRBJ1-1; D possibly corresponds to TRBD1 (5 bases). Trimming cost V 1 base and J 8 bases, with 14 bases left between them. The CDR3 runs 14 residues. In germline, CDR1 is SGHAT, CDR2 FQNNGV. CDR3 DNA sequence: TGTGCCAGCAGCTTAGTATTTGGTTCAGGGGAAGCTTTCTTT. Residues: CASSLVFGSGEAFF.

This chain connects TRBV6-5 to TRBJ2-7; 7 bases align to TRBD2. Germline V gene data show CDR1 as MNHEY and CDR2 as SVGAGI. The J segment lost 4 bases and the V segment lost 0 bases, leaving 9 bases of the junction unmatched. The CDR3 consists of 16 residues. The DNA for the CDR3 is TGTGCCAGCAGTTACTCCCGACTAGCAACAATTTACGAGCAGTACTTC. Translated: CASSYSRLATIYEQYF.

This chain joins TRBV5-6 and TRBJ2-1; 10 bases fit TRBD2. The CDR3 is 16 residues long. The J segment lost 7 bases and the V segment lost 4 bases, leaving 11 bases of the junction unmatched. The germline V gene encodes CDR1 SGHDT and CDR2 YYEEEE. Here the CDR3 reads CASSPNPAGGWNEQFF. The CDR3 DNA is TGTGCCAGCAGCCCAAACCCAGCGGGGGGGTGGAATGAGCAGTTCTTC. The full variable domain, with the rest looked up from reference TRBV5-6 and TRBJ2-1, is DAGVTQSPTHLIKTRGQQVTLRCSPKSGHDTVSWYQQALGQGPQFIFQYYEEEERQRGNFPDRFSGHQFPNYSSELNVNALLLGDSALYLCASSPNPAGGWNEQFFGPGTRLTVL.

This chain uses TRBV27 with TRBJ1-1; 7 nucleotides agree with TRBD1. Germline-derived CDR1 and CDR2 are MNHEY and SMNVEV (reference sequence). V gave up 4 bases and J gave up 2 bases; unmatched junction bases: 4. This CDR3 contains 14 residues. CDR3 nucleotides: TGTGCCAGCAGTTACTACAGGGGTAACACTGAAGCTTTCTTT. It specifies CASSYYRGNTEAFF.

The chain links TRBV9 to TRBJ2-1; a possible D gene is TRBD1 (5 bases). CDR1 and CDR2 (germline): SGDLS, YYNGEE. The CDR3 runs 12 residues. Trimming cost V 3 bases and J 10 bases, with 11 bases left between them. This CDR3 reads CASSEGVGEQFF. The CDR3 nucleotides read TGTGCCAGCAGCGAAGGGGTGGGCGAGCAGTTCTTC.

V and J are TRBV5-1 and TRBJ2-7; D unresolved. Germline V gene lookup returns CDR1 SGHRS and CDR2 YFSETQ. Trimming cost V 0 bases and J 5 bases, with 12 bases left between them. This CDR3 is 14 amino acids long. The CDR3 protein is CASSLVGPPNEQYF. The CDR3 region has the DNA TGCGCCAGCAGCTTGGTTGGGCCCCCCAACGAGCAGTACTTC.

This chain links TRBV29-1 with TRBJ2-7, with 12 bases fitting TRBD1. The CDR3 covers 14 residues. With 2 bases clipped from V and 7 bases from J, the junction kept 6 bases outside the gene matches. From germline, CDR1 is SQVTM and CDR2 ANQGSEA. The CDR3 loop reads CSVESGQGAREQYF. The CDR3 DNA is TGCAGCGTTGAATCGGGACAGGGGGCGCGGGAGCAGTACTTC.

The chain employs TRBV30 and TRBJ2-3; the match to TRBD2 covers 10 bases. The junction had 9 bases not matched to a gene; V was cut back by 2 bases and J by 7 bases. The CDR3 length is 15 residues. From germline, CDR1 is GTSNPN and CDR2 SVGIG (reference sequence). The chain's CDR3 is CAWSKAGGVWNTQYF. The DNA of the CDR3 is TGTGCCTGGAGTAAAGCGGGGGGGGTATGGAATACGCAGTATTTT.

The V gene is TRBV6-4, the J gene TRBJ2-3; 8 bases are a match to TRBD2. Germline V gives CDR1 MRHNA, CDR2 SNTAGT. V trimming: 3 bases; J trimming: 1 base; junction bases outside the gene matches: 6. This CDR3 has 16 amino acids. CDR3 protein: CASSESSTSGTDTQYF. CDR3 coding DNA: TGTGCCAGCAGTGAGTCTTCGACTAGCGGCACAGATACGCAGTATTTT.

This chain joins TRBV5-1 and TRBJ1-4, with 8 bases that match TRBD1. The V segment lost 4 bases and the J segment 5 bases; nucleotides outside the gene matches: 10. The length of the CDR3 is 16 residues. CDR1 is SGHRS and CDR2 is YFSETQ in the germline V gene. The CDR3 nucleotides are TGCGCCAGCAGCCCCTCGGGACAGGTGGGCAATGAAAAACTGTTTTTT. It translates to CASSPSGQVGNEKLFF.

This clone was picked up a small number of times. This chain uses TRBV4-1 with TRBJ2-5; D is uncertain. Germline V gene data show CDR1 as MGHRA and CDR2 as YSYEKL. The CDR3 spans 12 residues. V shed 6 bases and J shed 5 bases, with 10 bases lying between them. The CDR3 sequence is CASSAEFETQYF. The CDR3 nucleotides are TGCGCCAGCAGTGCAGAATTTGAGACCCAGTACTTC.

The V gene is TRBV7-8, the J gene TRBJ2-2; no firm D call. This CDR3 comprises 17 residues. CDR1 and CDR2 from the germline V gene are SGHVS and FQNEAQ. Between the trimmed V and J ends, which lost 2 bases and 4 bases, there was a span of 17 bases. This chain's CDR3 is CASSLTADTGTTGELFF. CDR3 nucleotides: TGTGCCAGCAGCTTAACGGCGGATACCGGAACCACCGGGGAGCTGTTTTTT. Full variable domain (rest looked up from reference TRBV7-8 and TRBJ2-2): GAGVSQSPRYKVAKRGQDVALRCDPISGHVSLFWYQQALGQGPEFLTYFQNEAQLDKSGLPSDRFFAERPEGSVSTLKIQRTQQEDSAVYLCASSLTADTGTTGELFFGEGSRLTVL.

The genes are TRBV27 and TRBJ1-1; D not resolved. The V gene lost 3 bases and the J gene lost 0 bases, with 5 bases spanning the gap. CDR1 and CDR2 from the germline V gene are MNHEY and SMNVEV (reference sequence). This CDR3 is 13 amino acids long. CDR3 protein: CASSFSVNTEAFF. The CDR3 DNA reads TGTGCCAGCAGTTTTTCGGTGAACACTGAAGCTTTCTTT.

Note on this clone: Distinct nucleotide sequences in the sample also encode this CDR3. This rearrangement joins TRBV5-1 to TRBJ2-7, with D tentatively TRBD2 (6 bases). The CDR3 contains 14 residues. V gave up 3 bases and J gave up 0 bases, with 10 bases separating them. The germline V gene encodes CDR1 SGHRS and CDR2 YFSETQ. The CDR3 nucleotides are TGCGCCAGCAGCTCCGGGACTGGCTCCTACGAGCAGTACTTC. This encodes CASSSGTGSYEQYF.

The J gene is TRBJ1-4, the V gene TRBV2; a weak D match, TRBD1 (5 bases). Germline values: CDR1 SNHLY, CDR2 FYNNEI. The CDR3 consists of 13 residues. V lost 9 bases to trimming and J lost 8 bases, with 16 bases between them. The CDR3: CASGAGWYEKLFF. The DNA for the CDR3 is TGTGCCAGTGGAGCAGGGTGGTACGAAAAACTGTTTTTT.

V usage is TRBV29-1 and J usage is TRBJ2-1; TRBD2 matches at 10 bases. The V gene's germline CDR1 is SQVTM and CDR2 ANQGSEA. The CDR3 runs to 18 residues. J was trimmed by 2 bases and V by 1 base; bases with no gene match: 11. The CDR3 sequence is CSVEGPSGGVHPYNEQFF. The CDR3, as DNA: TGCAGCGTTGAAGGACCCAGCGGGGGGGTCCATCCCTACAATGAGCAGTTCTTC.

V is TRBV15 and J is TRBJ2-7; 7 nucleotides agree with TRBD1. CDR1 and CDR2 from the germline V gene are LNHNV and YYDKDF (reference sequence). The CDR3 contains 16 residues. V was clipped by 1 base and J by 3 bases; unmatched bases: 9. The CDR3 DNA reads as TGTGCCACCAGCAGAGCAGCCCGGGACAGAGGCTACGAGCAGTACTTC. Protein product: CATSRAARDRGYEQYF.

The V and J genes are TRBV7-6 and TRBJ2-1, with D maybe TRBD1 (6 bases). Germline lookup yields CDR1 SGHVS and CDR2 FNYEAQ. V was trimmed by 4 bases and J by 9 bases, leaving 13 bases between them. The CDR3 has 13 amino acids. The CDR3 DNA reads as TGTGCCAGCAGCTGGACAGACGTCGGTGAGCAGTTCTTC. Translated, it gives CASSWTDVGEQFF. The whole variable domain, remainder taken from reference TRBV7-6 and TRBJ2-1, is GAGVSQSPRYKVTKRGQDVALRCDPISGHVSLYWYRQALGQGPEFLTYFNYEAQQDKSGLPNDRFSAERPEGSISTLTIQRTEQRDSAMYRCASSWTDVGEQFFGPGTRLTVL.

J is TRBJ1-2 and V is TRBV30, with 7 bases fitting TRBD1. The CDR3 length is 15 residues. J was trimmed by 2 bases and V by 4 bases; bases with no gene match: 10. Per the germline V gene, CDR1 is GTSNPN and CDR2 is SVGIG (reference sequence). In DNA, the CDR3 is TGTGCCTGGATAACGCCAGGGACAGTCAACTATGGCTACACCTTC. Protein product: CAWITPGTVNYGYTF.

The chain carries TRBV10-3 and TRBJ1-1; 7 bases map to TRBD1. J was trimmed by 0 bases and V by 8 bases; bases with no gene match: 3. The CDR3 has 13 residues. Germline-derived CDR1 and CDR2 are ENHRY and SYGVKD. The CDR3 spells CAILGQLNTEAFF. CDR3 nucleotides: TGTGCCATCTTGGGACAGCTGAACACTGAAGCTTTCTTT.

The chain combines TRBV5-4 with TRBJ2-1; D may be TRBD2 (6 bases). CDR3 size: 14 residues. CDR1 is SGHNT and CDR2 is YYREEE in the germline V gene (reference sequence). Trimming stripped 6 bases from V and 1 base from J, with 11 bases between. CDR3 DNA sequence: TGTGCCAGCACCCGAGGAGGGTCCTACAATGAGCAGTTCTTC. It is translated as CASTRGGSYNEQFF. The full variable domain, in which reference TRBV5-4 and TRBJ2-1 provide the parts outside the CDR3, is ETGVTQSPTHLIKTRGQQVTLRCSSQSGHNTVSWYQQALGQGPQFIFQYYREEENGRGNFPPRFSGLQFPNYSSELNVNALELDDSALYLCASTRGGSYNEQFFGPGTRLTVL.

The chain employs TRBV5-1 and TRBJ1-1, with D unclear. The V end was cut by 0 bases, the J end by 3 bases, with 9 bases between. The CDR3 has 14 residues. CDR1 SGHRS and CDR2 YFSETQ come from the germline V gene. CDR3 sequence (DNA): TGCGCCAGCAGCTTGGAGTTAACTCACACTGAAGCTTTCTTT. The encoded protein is CASSLELTHTEAFF.

The rearrangement joins TRBV5-1 to TRBJ1-2; TRBD1 agrees at 7 bases. V shed 3 bases and J 7 bases; nucleotides not matched to a gene: 9. Germline CDR1 reads SGHRS; CDR2 reads YFSETQ. This CDR3 spans 14 amino acids. CDR3 residues: CASSSGQGGSGYTF. The CDR3 coding sequence is TGCGCCAGCAGCTCCGGGCAGGGGGGTAGTGGCTACACCTTC. The whole variable domain, filled in from reference TRBV5-1 and TRBJ1-2, reads KAGVTQTPRYLIKTRGQQVTLSCSPISGHRSVSWYQQTPGQGLQFLFEYFSETQRNKGNFPGRFSGRQFSNSRSEMNVSTLELGDSALYLCASSSGQGGSGYTFGSGTRLTVV.

The chain joins TRBV27 to TRBJ1-6; perhaps TRBD1 as D (6 bases). This CDR3 contains 15 residues. V dropped 0 bases and J dropped 4 bases, with 7 bases sitting between them. Germline lookup yields CDR1 MNHEY and CDR2 SMNVEV (reference sequence). CDR3 DNA: TGTGCCAGCAGTTTATCGGGGACATATAATTCACCCCTCCACTTT. Translation gives CASSLSGTYNSPLHF.

The chain combines TRBV5-5 with TRBJ1-6, with D unresolved. V shed 0 bases and J shed 1 base, with 5 bases lying between them. Germline V gives CDR1 SGHKS, CDR2 YYEKEE (reference sequence). CDR3 length: 15 amino acids. The CDR3 region is CASSLDQSYNSPLHF. CDR3 bases: TGTGCCAGCAGCTTGGACCAGTCCTATAATTCACCCCTCCACTTT.

The J gene is TRBJ1-2, the V gene TRBV6-5; a weak D match, TRBD1 (6 bases). The CDR3 consists of 15 residues. Germline CDR1 and CDR2: MNHEY and SVGAGI. V dropped 3 bases and J dropped 3 bases, with 14 bases sitting between them. The CDR3 nucleotides are TGTGCCAGCAGTTATACAGGGTCACGCGACTATGGCTACACCTTC. Amino acids: CASSYTGSRDYGYTF.

The V and J genes are TRBV2 and TRBJ1-2, with a possible D match to TRBD1 (6 bases). The V gene's germline CDR1 is SNHLY and CDR2 FYNNEI. Trimming took off 6 bases at V and 7 bases at J, with 12 bases between the two ends. This CDR3 is built from 12 residues. CDR3 protein: CASRGGERGYTF. The CDR3 nucleotides are TGTGCCAGCAGAGGGGGGGAGCGTGGCTACACCTTC.

The table lists this clone with a count of one. The chain joins TRBV6-1 to TRBJ1-5; a weak D match, TRBD1 (5 bases). The CDR3 totals 15 residues. V dropped 5 bases and J dropped 2 bases, with 13 bases sitting between them. The germline V gene encodes CDR1 MNHNS and CDR2 SASEGT. The CDR3 reads CASSSGGGGNQPQHF. The CDR3 DNA reads as TGTGCCAGCAGTTCTGGGGGAGGGGGCAATCAGCCCCAGCATTTT.